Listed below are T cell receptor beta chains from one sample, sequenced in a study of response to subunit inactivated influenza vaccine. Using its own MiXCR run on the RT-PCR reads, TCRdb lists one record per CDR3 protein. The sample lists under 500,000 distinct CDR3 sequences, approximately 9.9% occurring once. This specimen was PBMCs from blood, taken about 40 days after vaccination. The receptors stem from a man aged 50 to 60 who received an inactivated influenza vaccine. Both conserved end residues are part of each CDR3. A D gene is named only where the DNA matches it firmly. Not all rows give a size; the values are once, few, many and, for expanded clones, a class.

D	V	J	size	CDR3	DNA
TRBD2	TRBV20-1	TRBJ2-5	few	CSAATSGGAGETQYF	TGCAGTGCTGCCACTAGCGGGGGGGCCGGAGAGACCCAGTACTTC
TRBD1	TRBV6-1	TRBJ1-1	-	CASSRGTGVGNTEAFF	TGTGCCAGCAGTCGCGGGACAGGGGTTGGAAACACTGAAGCTTTCTTT
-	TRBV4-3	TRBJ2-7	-	CAISHKQGYEQYF	TGCGCCATCAGCCATAAACAGGGTTACGAGCAGTACTTC
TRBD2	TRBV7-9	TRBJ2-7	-	CASSFGTTSYEKYF	TGTGCCAGCAGCTTCGGGACTACCTCCTACGAGAAGTACTTC
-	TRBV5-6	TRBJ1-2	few	CASSLGGRATGYGYTF	TGTGCCAGCAGCCTAGGGGGACGTGCTACAGGTTATGGCTACACCTTC
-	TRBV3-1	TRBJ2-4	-	CASSQETTPVAKNIQYF	TGTGCCAGCAGCCAAGAAACTACTCCGGTAGCCAAAAACATTCAGTACTTC
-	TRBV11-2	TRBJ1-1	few	CASSLDQSARTFF	TGTGCCAGCAGCTTAGATCAATCGGCCCGGACTTTCTTT
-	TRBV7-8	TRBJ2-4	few	CASSPGQGIQYF	TGTGCCAGCAGCCCAGGTCAGGGCATTCAGTACTTC
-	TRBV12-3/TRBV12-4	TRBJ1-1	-	CASRTRAGSGEAFF	TGTGCCAGCAGGACCCGTGCAGGGTCGGGTGAAGCTTTCTTT
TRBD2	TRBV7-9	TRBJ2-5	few	CASSWGLAGQETQYF	TGTGCCAGCAGCTGGGGGCTAGCGGGGCAAGAGACCCAGTACTTC
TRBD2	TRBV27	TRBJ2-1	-	CASSLRGLAGAYNEQFF	TGTGCCAGCAGTCTAAGGGGACTAGCGGGAGCATACAATGAGCAGTTCTTC
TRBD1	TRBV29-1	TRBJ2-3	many	CSCRVGAGGTDTQYF	TGCAGCTGTCGTGTGGGGGCAGGGGGAACAGATACGCAGTATTTT
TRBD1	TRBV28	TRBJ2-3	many	CASSTTGGAVDTQYF	TGTGCCAGCAGTACGACAGGGGGCGCGGTAGATACGCAGTATTTT
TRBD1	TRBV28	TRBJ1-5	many	CASSWDSRGGNQPQHF	TGTGCCAGCAGTTGGGACAGCCGTGGGGGCAATCAGCCCCAGCATTTT
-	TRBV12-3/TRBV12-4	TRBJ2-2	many	CASSFRETGELFF	TGTGCCAGCAGTTTCCGGGAGACCGGGGAGCTGTTTTTT
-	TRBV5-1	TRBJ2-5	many	CASGQNGGQETQYF	TGCGCCAGCGGACAAAATGGGGGACAAGAGACCCAGTACTTC
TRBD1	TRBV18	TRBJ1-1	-	CASSPGTDTEAFF	TGTGCCAGCTCACCAGGGACAGACACTGAAGCTTTCTTT
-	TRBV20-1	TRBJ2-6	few	CSAAAQGSGANVLTF	TGCAGTGCTGCCGCTCAGGGGTCTGGGGCCAACGTCCTGACTTTC
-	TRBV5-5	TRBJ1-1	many	CASSFGMANTEAFF	TGTGCCAGCAGCTTCGGCATGGCGAACACTGAAGCTTTCTTT
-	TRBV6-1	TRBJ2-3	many	CASSSIPGADTQYF	TGTGCCAGCAGCTCAATCCCCGGGGCAGATACGCAGTATTTT
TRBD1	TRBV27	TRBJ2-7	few	CASRSGGFPYYEQYF	TGTGCCAGCAGATCAGGGGGCTTTCCCTACTACGAGCAGTACTTC
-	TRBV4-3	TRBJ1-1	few	CASSVQMNTEAFF	TGCGCCAGCAGCGTACAAATGAACACTGAAGCTTTCTTT
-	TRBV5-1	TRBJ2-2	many	CASSLTAMANTGELFF	TGCGCCAGCAGCTTAACGGCAATGGCGAACACCGGGGAGCTGTTTTTT
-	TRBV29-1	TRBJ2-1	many	CSVETGPSSYNEQFF	TGCAGCGTTGAAACAGGACCCAGCTCCTACAATGAGCAGTTCTTC
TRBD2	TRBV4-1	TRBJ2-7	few	CASSQTSGGAHEQYF	TGCGCCAGCAGCCAAACTAGCGGGGGGGCTCACGAGCAGTACTTC
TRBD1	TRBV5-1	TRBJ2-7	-	CASSLIGTGVHEQYF	TGCGCCAGCAGCTTGATCGGGACAGGGGTCCACGAGCAGTACTTC
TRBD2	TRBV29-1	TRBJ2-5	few	CSVDLTSGGGETQYF	TGCAGCGTTGACTTGACTAGCGGTGGGGGCGAGACCCAGTACTTC